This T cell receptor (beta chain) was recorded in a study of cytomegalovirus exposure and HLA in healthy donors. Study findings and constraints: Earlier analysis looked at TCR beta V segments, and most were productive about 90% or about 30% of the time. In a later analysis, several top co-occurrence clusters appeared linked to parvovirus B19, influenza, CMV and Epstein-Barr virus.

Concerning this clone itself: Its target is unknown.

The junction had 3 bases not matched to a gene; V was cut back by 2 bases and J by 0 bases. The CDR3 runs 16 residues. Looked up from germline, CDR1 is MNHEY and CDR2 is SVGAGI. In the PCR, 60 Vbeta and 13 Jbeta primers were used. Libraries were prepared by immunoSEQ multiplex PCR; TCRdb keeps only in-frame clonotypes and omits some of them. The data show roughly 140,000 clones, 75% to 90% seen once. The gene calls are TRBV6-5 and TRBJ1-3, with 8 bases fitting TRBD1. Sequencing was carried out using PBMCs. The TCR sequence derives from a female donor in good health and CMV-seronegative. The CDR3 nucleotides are TGTGCCAGCAGTTACGCCACAGGGGGCTCTGGAAACACCATATATTTT. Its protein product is CASSYATGGSGNTIYF.